The rows below give T cell receptor beta chains drawn from one sample of a study of blood T cell repertoires in COVID-19. Clones were read by immunoSEQ multiplex PCR, and TCRdb kept only the in-frame ones, dropping some. The sample has around 230,000 clones, approximately 89% seen once; the top ten hold around 2.5%. Sequencing was performed on PBMCs or T cells enriched from blood (not recorded which). The receptor source for this set is a middle-aged woman with acute COVID-19. The CDR3 runs from the conserved cysteine through the conserved F or W. The order of the fields is J gene, V gene, D gene, clone size, CDR3 length, CDR3 protein, CDR3 DNA. The D gene is left open where the match is weak. Clone size is shown for a subset of rows, as once, few, many or a class of expanded clone.

TRBJ1-1,TRBV6-5,NA,few,10,CASSIAEAFF,TGTGCCAGCAGTATAGCTGAAGCTTTCTTT
TRBJ1-1,TRBV19,NA,NA,13,CASKWGTNTEAFF,TGTGCCAGTAAGTGGGGCACGAACACTGAAGCTTTCTTT
TRBJ2-5,TRBV5-1,NA,NA,16,CASSLGVSGGQETQYF,TGCGCCAGCAGCTTGGGAGTCAGTGGGGGGCAAGAGACCCAGTACTTC
TRBJ2-2,TRBV5-1,NA,NA,13,CAIVLQGTGELFF,TGCGCCATCGTCCTACAGGGCACCGGGGAGCTGTTTTTT
TRBJ2-6,TRBV4-2,NA,NA,15,CASSQAGTGANVLTF,TGTGCCAGCAGCCAAGCCGGGACTGGGGCCAACGTCCTGACTTTC
TRBJ2-3,TRBV5-6,TRBD1,NA,17,CASSLGIQGARTDTQYF,TGTGCCAGCAGCTTGGGTATACAGGGGGCTAGAACAGATACGCAGTATTTT
TRBJ1-5,TRBV28,NA,few,18,CASSFLGPFRASNQPQHF,TGTGCCAGCAGTTTTCTAGGTCCCTTCAGGGCGAGCAATCAGCCCCAGCATTTT
TRBJ2-7,TRBV2,TRBD1,NA,14,CASSGTGGTYEQYF,TGTGCCAGCAGTGGGACAGGGGGTACCTACGAGCAGTACTTC
TRBJ2-3,TRBV10-2,NA,NA,12,CASRADRLTQYF,TGCGCCAGCAGGGCGGATCGTCTGACGCAGTATTTT
TRBJ1-2,TRBV5-1,NA,NA,14,CASSLDRTNYGYTF,TGCGCCAGCAGCTTAGACAGGACTAACTATGGCTACACCTTC
TRBJ2-1,TRBV5-1,TRBD1,NA,15,CASSYSGTGENEQFF,TGCGCCAGCAGCTACTCCGGGACAGGGGAAAATGAGCAGTTCTTC
TRBJ2-1,TRBV5-1,TRBD2,few,15,CASSPTSGPYNEQFF,TGCGCCAGCAGCCCTACTAGCGGACCTTACAATGAGCAGTTCTTC
TRBJ2-3,TRBV18,TRBD2,NA,17,CASSPRTSGEVSDTQYF,TGTGCCAGCTCACCCCGGACTAGCGGGGAGGTGTCAGATACGCAGTATTTT
TRBJ2-1,TRBV2,TRBD1,NA,13,CASVQGIYNEQFF,TGTGCCAGCGTACAGGGGATTTACAATGAGCAGTTCTTC
TRBJ1-5,TRBV10-3,TRBD1,NA,12,CASRQGDQPQHF,TGTGCCAGTCGACAGGGGGATCAGCCCCAGCATTTT
TRBJ1-5,TRBV19,NA,NA,15,CASSTEGGSGKPQHF,TGTGCCAGTAGTACAGAGGGGGGTTCGGGGAAGCCCCAGCATTTT
TRBJ1-5,TRBV6-2/TRBV6-3,TRBD1,NA,15,CASSTFGQGDQPQHF,TGTGCCAGCAGTACATTCGGACAGGGCGATCAGCCCCAGCATTTT
TRBJ2-5,TRBV6-5,TRBD2,NA,16,CASSYGGGGRRETQYF,TGTGCCAGCAGTTACGGTGGCGGGGGGCGGAGAGAGACCCAGTACTTC
TRBJ2-7,TRBV5-6,TRBD2,once,16,CASSSALAGGTFEQYF,TGTGCCAGCAGCTCGGCTTTAGCGGGGGGAACCTTCGAGCAGTACTTC
TRBJ2-3,TRBV11-3,NA,NA,16,CASSLDLAGPTDTQYF,TGTGCCAGCAGCTTAGATCTTGCGGGACCCACAGATACGCAGTATTTT
TRBJ2-5,TRBV10-2,TRBD2,NA,16,CASNKLAGVLQETQYF,TGCGCCAGCAATAAACTAGCGGGAGTTCTCCAAGAGACCCAGTACTTC
TRBJ1-2,TRBV6-5,TRBD1,few,16,CASSYVRTGGNYGYTF,TGTGCCAGCAGTTACGTGCGAACAGGGGGAAACTATGGCTACACCTTC
TRBJ2-5,TRBV5-1,TRBD2,NA,16,CASSPGLAGGQETQYF,TGCGCCAGCAGCCCCGGACTAGCGGGGGGCCAAGAGACCCAGTACTTC
TRBJ1-5,TRBV10-3,TRBD1,NA,16,CAISEIRTGPNQPQHF,TGTGCCATCAGTGAGATCAGGACAGGACCCAATCAGCCCCAGCATTTT
TRBJ2-5,TRBV10-3,NA,NA,14,CAISGGGARETQYF,TGTGCCATCAGCGGAGGGGGGGCCAGGGAGACCCAGTACTTC
TRBJ2-2,TRBV21-1,NA,NA,14,CAGQGRWVAGELFF,TGTGCCGGCCAGGGAAGATGGGTAGCCGGGGAGCTGTTTTTT